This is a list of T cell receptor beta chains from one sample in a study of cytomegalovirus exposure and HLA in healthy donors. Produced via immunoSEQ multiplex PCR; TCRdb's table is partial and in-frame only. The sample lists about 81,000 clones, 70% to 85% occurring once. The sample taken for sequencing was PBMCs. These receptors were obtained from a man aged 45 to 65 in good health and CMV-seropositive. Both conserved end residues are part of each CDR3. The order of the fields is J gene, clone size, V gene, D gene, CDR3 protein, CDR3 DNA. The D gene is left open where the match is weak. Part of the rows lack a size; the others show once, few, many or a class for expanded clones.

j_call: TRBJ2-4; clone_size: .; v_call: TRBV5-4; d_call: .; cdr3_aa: CASSLEASQDIQYF; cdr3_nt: TGTGCCAGCAGCTTGGAGGCTAGCCAAGACATTCAGTACTTC
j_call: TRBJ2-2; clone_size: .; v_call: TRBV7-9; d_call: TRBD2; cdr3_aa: CASSFRSGMGELFF; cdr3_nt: TGTGCCAGCAGCTTTCGGAGCGGGATGGGGGAGCTGTTTTTT
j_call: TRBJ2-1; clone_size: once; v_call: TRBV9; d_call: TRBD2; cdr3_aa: CASSVGGLAGVDNGQFF; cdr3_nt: TGTGCCAGCAGCGTAGGTGGACTAGCGGGGGTCGACAATGGGCAGTTCTTC
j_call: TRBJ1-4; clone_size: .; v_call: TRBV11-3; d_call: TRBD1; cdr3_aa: CASSLLTGGANEKLFF; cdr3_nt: TGTGCCAGCAGCCTCCTAACAGGGGGAGCTAATGAAAAACTGTTTTTT
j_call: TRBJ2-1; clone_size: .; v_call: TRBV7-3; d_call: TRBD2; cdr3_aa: CASSFSLAGGGEQFF; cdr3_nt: TGTGCCAGCAGCTTCTCACTAGCGGGAGGAGGTGAGCAGTTCTTC
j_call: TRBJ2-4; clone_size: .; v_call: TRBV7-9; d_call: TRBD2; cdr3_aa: CASSPILAGERNIQYF; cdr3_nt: TGTGCCAGCAGCCCGATACTAGCGGGAGAGAGGAACATTCAGTACTTC
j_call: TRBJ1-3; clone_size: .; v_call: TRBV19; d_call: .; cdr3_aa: CASSINGIGGNTIYF; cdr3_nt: TGTGCCAGTAGTATCAACGGGATCGGGGGAAACACCATATATTTT
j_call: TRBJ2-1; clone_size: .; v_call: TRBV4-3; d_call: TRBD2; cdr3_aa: CASSQVAGDEQFF; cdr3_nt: TGCGCCAGCAGCCAAGTTGCGGGGGATGAGCAGTTCTTC
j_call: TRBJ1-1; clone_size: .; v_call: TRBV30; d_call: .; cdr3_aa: CAWSSDRNTEAFF; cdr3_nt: TGTGCCTGGAGTTCCGACAGGAACACTGAAGCTTTCTTT
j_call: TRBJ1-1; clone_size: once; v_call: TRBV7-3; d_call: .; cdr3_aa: CASSLMRDGSEAFF; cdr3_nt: TGTGCCAGCAGCTTAATGAGGGATGGGAGTGAGGCTTTCTTT
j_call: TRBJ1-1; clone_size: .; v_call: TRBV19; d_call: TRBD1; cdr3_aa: CARGGGFEAFF; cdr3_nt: TGTGCCAGAGGGGGCGGCTTCGAAGCTTTCTTT
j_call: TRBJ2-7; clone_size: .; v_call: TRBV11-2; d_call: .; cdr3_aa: CASSQPGIYEQYF; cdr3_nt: TGTGCCAGCAGTCAGCCCGGGATCTACGAGCAGTACTTC
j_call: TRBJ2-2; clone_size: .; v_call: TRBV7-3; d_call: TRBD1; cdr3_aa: CASSLINPGQGYSTGELFF; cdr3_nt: TGTGCCAGCAGCTTAATCAATCCGGGACAGGGTTATAGTACCGGGGAGCTGTTTTTT
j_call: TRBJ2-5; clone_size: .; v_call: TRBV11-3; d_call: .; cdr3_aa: CASSLPEAQETQYF; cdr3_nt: TGTGCCAGCAGCTTGCCAGAGGCCCAAGAGACCCAGTACTTC
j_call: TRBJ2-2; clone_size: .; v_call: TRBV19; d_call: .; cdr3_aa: CASSIPGQETGELFF; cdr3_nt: TGTGCCAGTAGTATCCCAGGACAAGAAACCGGGGAGCTGTTTTTT